The table lists the clone carrying this TCR beta chain with a few counts. The antigen is unknown. TCRdb itself ran the 5' RACE reads through MiXCR, one entry per CDR3 protein. Altogether some 500,000 distinct CDR3 sequences are present, about 13% being singletons, with the ten largest covering over 13%. This record comes from a study of T cells after yellow fever vaccination. Broader study findings: Abundant clonotypes from the bulk population could contaminate FACS-sorted repertoires.

Trimming removed 4 bases at V and 3 bases at J, with 12 bases between. Looked up from germline, CDR1 is LGHDT and CDR2 is YNNKEL (reference sequence). The CDR3 has 15 amino acids. The J gene is TRBJ1-4, the V gene TRBV3-1; maybe TRBD1 (6 bases). Sequencing was performed on PBMCs, taken on the day of the yellow fever booster vaccination. This clonotype originated in a young man who received the YFV17D yellow fever vaccine. The CDR3 sequence: CASSPTGSANEKLFF. DNA of the CDR3: TGTGCCAGCAGCCCAACAGGGTCGGCTAATGAAAAACTGTTTTTT.